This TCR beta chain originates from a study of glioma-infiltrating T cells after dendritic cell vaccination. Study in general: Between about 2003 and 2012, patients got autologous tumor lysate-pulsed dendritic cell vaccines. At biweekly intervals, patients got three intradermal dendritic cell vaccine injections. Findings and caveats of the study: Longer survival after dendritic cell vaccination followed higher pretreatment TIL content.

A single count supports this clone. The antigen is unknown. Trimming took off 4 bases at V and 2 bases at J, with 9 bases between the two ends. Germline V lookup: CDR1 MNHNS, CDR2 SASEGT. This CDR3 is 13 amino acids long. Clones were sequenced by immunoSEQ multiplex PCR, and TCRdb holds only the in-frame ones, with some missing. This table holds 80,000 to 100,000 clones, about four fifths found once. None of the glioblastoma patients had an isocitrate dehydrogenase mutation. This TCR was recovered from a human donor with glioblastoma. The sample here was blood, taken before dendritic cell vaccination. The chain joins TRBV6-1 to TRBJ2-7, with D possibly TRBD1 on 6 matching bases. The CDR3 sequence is CASSAQGAYEQYF. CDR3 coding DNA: TGTGCCAGCAGTGCACAGGGAGCCTACGAGCAGTACTTC.